These 14 T cell receptor beta chains share one sample of origin, sequenced in a study of circulating CD8 cells and anti-PD-1 response in melanoma. TCR libraries were prepared from approximately 15 ng of total RNA with the QIAseq Immune Repertoire TCR panel. TCRdb re-analysed the reads in MiXCR, keeping a single row per CDR3 protein. The sample has some 490 distinct CDR3 sequences, roughly 9.1% seen once. Live CD3+CD8+TCRalphabeta+ cells were sorted into four subsets by PD-1 and/or TIGIT. The specimen comprised CD8+ T cells from PBMCs, sampled at baseline or after one month of anti-PD-1 therapy (not recorded which). The receptor source for this set is a human donor with melanoma.

This clonotype is termed medium-sized. V is TRBV6-6 and J is TRBJ2-1; 8 bases fit TRBD2. V trimming: 2 bases; J trimming: 11 bases; junction bases outside the gene matches: 11. The CDR3 spans 15 residues. Germline V gives CDR1 MNHNY, CDR2 SVGAGI (reference sequence). The CDR3 sequence is CASSYVGGETKKQFF. The CDR3 DNA reads TGTGCCAGCAGTTACGTCGGGGGGGAGACAAAAAAGCAGTTCTTC.

This clonotype qualifies as medium-sized. J is TRBJ1-2 and V is TRBV30, with D possibly TRBD1 on 5 matching bases. Germline V gene data show CDR1 as GTSNPN and CDR2 as SVGIG (reference sequence). Trimming left V 4 bases short and J 2 bases short, with 14 bases between. The CDR3 consists of 14 residues. The CDR3 reads CAWTPGAGNYGYTF. CDR3 in DNA: TGTGCCTGGACCCCCGGGGCAGGAAACTATGGCTACACCTTC.

By sample share, this clonotype is large. This chain joins TRBV5-1 and TRBJ2-1, with TRBD2 identical over 8 bases. The CDR3 has 16 amino acids. The junction had 2 bases not matched to a gene; V was cut back by 0 bases and J by 0 bases. CDR1 and CDR2 (germline): SGHRS, YFSETQ. CDR3 loop: CASSLEGTSSYNEQFF. CDR3 nucleotide sequence: TGCGCCAGCAGCTTGGAGGGGACTAGCTCCTACAATGAGCAGTTCTTC.

By sample share, this clonotype is medium-sized. The V call is TRBV3-1, the J call TRBJ2-2; D remains ambiguous. The V end lost 5 bases, the J end lost 1 base, and 8 bases lay between the germline ends. The CDR3 runs 14 residues. CDR1 and CDR2 from the germline V gene are LGHDT and YNNKEL (reference sequence). The CDR3, as DNA: TGTGCCAGCAGCTCCCCGATGAACACCGGGGAGCTGTTTTTT. Protein product: CASSSPMNTGELFF.

By its share, this clonotype is large. This chain connects TRBV20-1 to TRBJ2-3, with unresolved D. The V gene's germline CDR1 is DFQATT and CDR2 SNEGSKA (reference sequence). V gave up 0 bases and J gave up 2 bases, with 9 bases separating them. This CDR3 is 14 amino acids long. In DNA, the CDR3 is TGCAGTGCTAGAGATTGGCTGTTCACAGATACGCAGTATTTT. Translating gives CSARDWLFTDTQYF.

This clonotype is termed large. The rearrangement links TRBV20-1 to TRBJ2-7, with TRBD1 as a possible D gene (5 bases). Between the trimmed V and J ends, which lost 0 bases and 6 bases, there was a span of 9 bases. The germline V gene encodes CDR1 DFQATT and CDR2 SNEGSKA (reference sequence). The CDR3 has 12 amino acids. The CDR3 spells CSARDQGPEQYF. CDR3 nucleotide sequence: TGCAGTGCTAGAGATCAGGGCCCCGAGCAGTACTTC.

In this sample, this clonotype is medium-sized. The chain combines TRBV20-1 with TRBJ2-1; the D is unclear. CDR1 and CDR2 from the germline V gene are DFQATT and SNEGSKA (reference sequence). Trimming took off 0 bases at V and 0 bases at J, with 9 bases between the two ends. The CDR3 totals 15 residues. CDR3 region: CSARDPGSSYNEQFF. CDR3 nucleotides: TGCAGTGCTAGAGATCCAGGTAGCTCCTACAATGAGCAGTTCTTC.

In its sample, this clonotype is large (0.1 to 1%). This chain uses TRBV28 with TRBJ2-2; TRBD2 might be the D (6 bases). Trimming took 4 bases from V and 6 from J, leaving 12 bases between them. The length of the CDR3 is 14 residues. CDR1 and CDR2 (germline): MDHEN, SYDVKM. The CDR3 DNA sequence: TGTGCCAGCAGTTCTGGCAGGGAGGCCGGGGAGCTGTTTTTT. It yields the protein CASSSGREAGELFF.

This clonotype is categorized as hyperexpanded. The gene calls are TRBV20-1 and TRBJ2-5; 7 bases agree with TRBD2. The CDR3 is 13 amino acids. Trimming took 0 bases from V and 7 from J; bases not matched to a gene: 5. The germline gives CDR1 DFQATT, CDR2 SNEGSKA (reference sequence). The CDR3 sequence is CSARDPGGRTQYF. For the CDR3, the DNA is TGCAGTGCTAGAGACCCTGGCGGGAGGACCCAGTACTTC.

Points on this clonotype: This may be a read error, as it is one base from a much larger clone. J is TRBJ2-7 and V is TRBV7-2; 8 bases are shared with TRBD1. This CDR3 spans 13 amino acids. CDR1 and CDR2 (germline): SGHTA, FQGNSA. The CDR3 protein is CASSGTGSYERYF. In nucleotides, the CDR3 is TGTGCCAGCAGCGGGACAGGCTCCTACGAGCGGTACTTC. The full variable domain, its missing parts supplied by reference TRBV7-2 and TRBJ2-7, is GAGVSQSPSNKVTEKGKDVELRCDPISGHTALYWYRQSLGQGLEFLIYFQGNSAPDKSGLPSDRFSAERTGGSVSTLTIQRTQQEDSAVYLCASSGTGSYERYFGPGTRLTVT.

This clonotype rates as large. The V and J genes are TRBV2 and TRBJ1-5; 7 bases align to TRBD1. The V and J ends lost 9 bases and 1 base, in that order; junction bases with no gene match: 3. The V gene's germline CDR1 is SNHLY and CDR2 FYNNEI. The CDR3 runs 13 residues. The CDR3, as DNA: TGTGCCAGGGGACAGACAAGCAATCAGCCCCAGCATTTT. It encodes CARGQTSNQPQHF.

By frequency in the sample, this clonotype is large. The chain employs TRBV19 and TRBJ2-1; 8 bases map to TRBD1. J was trimmed by 7 bases and V by 5 bases; bases with no gene match: 10. The CDR3 has 15 amino acids. CDR1 LNHDA and CDR2 SQIVND come from the germline V gene (reference sequence). This CDR3 is CASSVGQGVENEQFF. The CDR3 DNA sequence: TGTGCCAGTAGTGTAGGACAGGGTGTGGAGAATGAGCAGTTCTTC.

This clonotype is categorized as large. The rearrangement uses TRBV29-1 and TRBJ1-1; 7 bases are a match to TRBD1. CDR1 SQVTM and CDR2 ANQGSEA come from the germline V gene. This CDR3 has 12 amino acids. J was trimmed by 3 bases and V by 7 bases; bases with no gene match: 5. The CDR3 DNA sequence: TGCAGCGCAGGGGGTTGGGACACTGAAGCTTTCTTT. Its translation is CSAGGWDTEAFF.

By its share, this clonotype is large. This chain uses TRBV7-2 with TRBJ2-7; TRBD1 aligns across 8 bases. CDR1 is SGHTA, CDR2 FQGNSA, per germline. J gave up 0 bases and V 5 bases, and 0 bases lay outside the gene matches. CDR3 length equals 13 residues. The CDR3 sequence: CASSGTGSYEQYF. DNA of the CDR3: TGTGCCAGCAGCGGGACAGGCTCCTACGAGCAGTACTTC.